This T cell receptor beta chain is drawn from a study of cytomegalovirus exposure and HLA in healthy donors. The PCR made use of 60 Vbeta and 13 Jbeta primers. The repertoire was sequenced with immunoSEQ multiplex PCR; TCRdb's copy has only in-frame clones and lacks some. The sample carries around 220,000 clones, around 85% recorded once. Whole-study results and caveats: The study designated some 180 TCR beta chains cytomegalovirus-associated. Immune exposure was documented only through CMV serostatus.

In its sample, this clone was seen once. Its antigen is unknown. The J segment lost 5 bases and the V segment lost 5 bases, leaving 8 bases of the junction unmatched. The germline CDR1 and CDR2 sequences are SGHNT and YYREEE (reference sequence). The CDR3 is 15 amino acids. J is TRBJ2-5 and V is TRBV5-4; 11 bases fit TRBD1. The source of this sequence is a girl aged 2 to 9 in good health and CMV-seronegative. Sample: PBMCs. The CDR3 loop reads CASSYRTGGRETQYF. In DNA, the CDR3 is TGTGCCAGCAGTTACAGGACAGGGGGCCGGGAGACCCAGTACTTC.